The 16 T cell receptor beta chains reported below all come from one sample, sequenced in a study of beta chain features in type 1 diabetes. Their specific antigens are unknown. Study-level points and caveats: Moderate yet significant TCRB CDR3 shortening was seen in Type 1 diabetes patients in all four CD4+ subsets.

The sequenced template was cDNA made from the entire isolated RNA. The table came from immunoSEQ multiplex PCR; TCRdb's copy has only in-frame clones and leaves some out. In the table there are 20,000 to 25,000 clones, 55% to 70% of which are singletons. Sequences were obtained from Tregs from blood. All receptors come from a man in his late teens or twenties with type 1 diabetes.

V gene TRBV28 combines with J gene TRBJ2-3; the D gene is possibly TRBD1 (7 bases). The V gene's germline CDR1 is MDHEN and CDR2 SYDVKM. Trimming removed 3 bases from V and 1 base from J, with 8 bases in between. The CDR3 totals 14 residues. The DNA of the CDR3 is TGTGCCAGCAGTTTCAGGGGGGGCACAGATACGCAGTATTTT. Protein: CASSFRGGTDTQYF.

The chain uses TRBV11-2 and TRBJ1-1; 7 bases agree with TRBD1. Germline CDR1 and CDR2: SGHAT and FQNNGV. V shed 2 bases, J shed 4 bases, and the junction held 10 bases outside the gene matches. The CDR3 is 16 residues long. The CDR3 protein is CASSLRGRVLGTEAFF. The CDR3 region has the DNA TGTGCCAGCAGCTTAAGGGGGCGGGTTTTGGGCACTGAAGCTTTCTTT.

This rearrangement joins TRBV30 to TRBJ1-6; D gene unclear. Trimming took off 3 bases at V and 8 bases at J, with 23 bases between the two ends. The V gene's germline CDR1 is GTSNPN and CDR2 SVGIG (reference sequence). The CDR3 is made up of 17 amino acids. CDR3 DNA: TGTGCCTGGAGCCTCAATATGGGCCCGAAGCCACATTCACCCCTCCACTTT. Translated, it gives CAWSLNMGPKPHSPLHF.

V gene TRBV2 combines with J gene TRBJ1-2; D perhaps matches TRBD1 (5 bases). Germline assignment: CDR1 SNHLY and CDR2 FYNNEI. Trimming stripped 1 base from V and 5 bases from J, with 11 bases between. The CDR3 has 14 amino acids. The CDR3 region is CASSEGGRGYGYTF. CDR3 nucleotide sequence: TGTGCCAGCAGTGAAGGCGGTAGGGGATATGGCTACACCTTC.

This clone was detected only a few times. CDR3 loop: CASSYKSGGDSNQPQHF. Here the CDR3 DNA reads TGTGCCAGCAGCTATAAGTCCGGGGGGGATAGCAATCAGCCCCAGCATTTT. The chain is built from TRBV4-2 and TRBJ1-5; tentatively, D is TRBD1 (5 bases). The length of the CDR3 is 17 residues. Trimming left V 5 bases short and J 0 bases short, with 17 bases between. Germline CDR1 reads LGHNA; CDR2 reads YNFKEQ.

V and J are TRBV28 and TRBJ2-7, with 10 bases lining up with TRBD2. This CDR3 spans 15 amino acids. Germline V gives CDR1 MDHEN, CDR2 SYDVKM. The trim removed 6 bases at V and 1 base at J, leaving 6 bases unmatched. DNA for the CDR3: TGTGCCAGCAGCCCTAGCGGGAGAGGATCCTACGAGCAGTACTTC. It codes for CASSPSGRGSYEQYF.

This sequence joins TRBV9 and TRBJ2-1; D remains unclear. Per germline, CDR1 SGDLS and CDR2 YYNGEE. This CDR3 comprises 15 residues. The V and J ends lost 0 bases and 4 bases respectively, with 11 bases between them. The CDR3 sequence is CASSVDRSTYNEQFF. CDR3 bases: TGTGCCAGCAGCGTAGACCGGTCCACTTACAATGAGCAGTTCTTC.

For this clone: This CDR3 is also generated by other DNA sequences in the sample. The V and J genes are TRBV28 and TRBJ2-1; the match to TRBD2 covers 16 bases. Trimming at V came to 3 bases and at J to 7 bases, leaving 3 bases not matched to a gene. In germline, CDR1 is MDHEN, CDR2 SYDVKM. This CDR3 comprises 16 residues. CDR3 residues: CASSLGLAGGRNEQFF. Here the CDR3 DNA reads TGTGCCAGCAGTTTGGGACTAGCGGGAGGGAGGAATGAGCAGTTCTTC.

This chain joins TRBV19 and TRBJ2-5; 10 positions agree with TRBD2. The length of the CDR3 is 16 residues. J was trimmed by 0 bases and V by 1 base; bases with no gene match: 2. The germline V gene has CDR1 LNHDA and CDR2 SQIVND (reference sequence). CDR3 bases: TGTGCCAGTAGTATAGGGACTAGCGGCTACCAAGAGACCCAGTACTTC. Translated: CASSIGTSGYQETQYF.

This chain joins TRBV7-2 and TRBJ2-1; 10 bases agree with TRBD2. Trimming at V came to 4 bases and at J to 4 bases, leaving 4 bases not matched to a gene. Germline-derived CDR1 and CDR2 are SGHTA and FQGNSA. The CDR3 has 15 residues. CDR3 region: CASSSAGGLYNEQFF. Here the CDR3 DNA reads TGTGCCAGCAGCTCAGCGGGGGGGCTTTACAATGAGCAGTTCTTC.

This chain uses TRBV14 with TRBJ2-3; a possible D gene is TRBD2 (5 bases). The germline V and J ends were trimmed by 1 base and 3 bases, with 14 bases remaining between them. The CDR3 runs 16 residues. Germline V gene lookup returns CDR1 SGHDN and CDR2 FVKESK. CDR3 in DNA: TGTGCCAGCAGCCAAGCGACCGGAGGTGTTACAGATACGCAGTATTTT. Translated, it gives CASSQATGGVTDTQYF. The variable domain in full, with the rest retrieved from reference TRBV14 and TRBJ2-3, is EAGVTQFPSHSVIEKGQTVTLRCDPISGHDNLYWYRRVMGKEIKFLLHFVKESKQDESGMPNNRFLAERTGGTYSTLKVQPAELEDSGVYFCASSQATGGVTDTQYFGPGTRLTVL.

V and J are TRBV29-1 and TRBJ1-2; weak D call: TRBD1 (5 bases). V lost 6 bases, J lost 8 bases, and 16 bases lay in between. The V gene's germline CDR1 is SQVTM and CDR2 ANQGSEA. The CDR3 is 12 amino acids. CDR3 sequence: CSVGPGPLGYTF. CDR3 sequence (DNA): TGCAGCGTGGGGCCGGGTCCACTAGGCTACACCTTC.

The chain uses TRBV6-6 and TRBJ1-5; D call uncertain. The germline V and J ends were trimmed by 4 bases and 4 bases, with 5 bases remaining between them. The CDR3 covers 12 residues. The germline gives CDR1 MNHNY, CDR2 SVGAGI (reference sequence). The CDR3 here is CASSFPNQPQHF. The CDR3 DNA reads TGTGCCAGCAGTTTCCCAAATCAGCCCCAGCATTTT.

CDR3 in DNA: TGCGCCAGCAGCTTGAGATCAGGGGATTGGGATGAGCAGTTCTTC. It encodes CASSLRSGDWDEQFF. The rearrangement joins TRBV5-1 to TRBJ2-1; possible D gene TRBD1, 6 bases. V lost 1 base and J 8 bases, leaving 16 bases between the germline ends. The length of the CDR3 is 15 residues. The V gene's germline CDR1 is SGHRS and CDR2 YFSETQ.

The chain recombines TRBV11-2 with TRBJ2-1; TRBD1 might be the D (7 bases). CDR1 and CDR2 from the germline V gene are SGHAT and FQNNGV. V dropped 0 bases and J dropped 3 bases, with 15 bases sitting between them. The CDR3 has 17 residues. The CDR3 loop is CASSLDRGTDVYNEQFF. CDR3 nucleotides: TGTGCCAGCAGCTTAGATCGGGGGACAGATGTCTACAATGAGCAGTTCTTC.

The sample holds a few counts of this clone. The rearrangement joins TRBV6-6 to TRBJ2-1, with 8 bases identical to TRBD2. Germline V lookup: CDR1 MNHNY, CDR2 SVGAGI (reference sequence). This CDR3 comprises 15 residues. V was clipped by 9 bases and J by 4 bases; unmatched bases: 11. Here the CDR3 reads CASRPGGVRYNEQFF. The CDR3 DNA follows: TGTGCCAGTCGTCCCGGGGGGGTAAGGTACAATGAGCAGTTCTTC.